The 29 T cell receptor beta chains below were found in one sample sequenced in a study of T cell responses to AZD1222 COVID-19 vaccine. TCRdb keeps only in-frame clones here, not all; method: immunoSEQ multiplex PCR. Among about 130,000 clones listed, approximately 94% were seen once. This sample comprised peripheral blood, obtained on day 0 of AZD1222 vaccination. The source is an adult in good health.

The chain links TRBV14 to TRBJ1-1; D unclear. The CDR3 is made up of 17 amino acids. V was shortened by 1 base and J by 0 bases, with 15 bases between the two germline ends. Germline assignment: CDR1 SGHDN and CDR2 FVKESK. The CDR3 DNA sequence: TGTGCCAGCAGCCAAGTCGGCAGCTACATTCTGAACACTGAAGCTTTCTTT. This codes for CASSQVGSYILNTEAFF.

V is TRBV6-5 and J is TRBJ1-3, with a tentative D call TRBD1 (6 bases). The CDR3 totals 12 residues. Germline V gives CDR1 MNHEY, CDR2 SVGAGI. CDR3 protein: CAVGQNGNTIYF. CDR3 nucleotide sequence: TGTGCTGTTGGACAGAATGGAAACACCATATATTTT.

The chain links TRBV24-1 to TRBJ2-7, with 9 nucleotides matching TRBD1. From germline, CDR1 is KGHDR and CDR2 SFDVKD. The CDR3 length is 14 residues. V lost 12 bases, J lost 3 bases, and 11 bases stayed unmatched. The CDR3 loop is CAPTTGTGNYEQYF. CDR3 nucleotide sequence: TGTGCCCCCACTACTGGGACAGGGAACTACGAGCAGTACTTC.

This chain links TRBV9 with TRBJ1-1, with D tentatively TRBD1 (6 bases). V was trimmed by 0 bases and J by 5 bases, leaving 14 bases between them. CDR1 SGDLS and CDR2 YYNGEE come from the germline V gene. This CDR3 contains 15 residues. The CDR3 is CASSVGLGGRTEAFF. CDR3 nucleotides: TGTGCCAGCAGCGTAGGGTTGGGGGGCAGGACTGAAGCTTTCTTT.

The chain links TRBV18 to TRBJ2-5; D is unclear. Trimming shortened V by 0 bases and J by 5 bases, and 7 bases separated the two germline ends. This CDR3 has 13 amino acids. The germline V gene encodes CDR1 KGHSH and CDR2 LQKENI. CDR3 nucleotide sequence: TGTGCCAGCTCACCACCTTCGATCGAGACCCAGTACTTC. Its translation is CASSPPSIETQYF.

The chain uses TRBV29-1 and TRBJ1-2, with a possible D match to TRBD1 (5 bases). V lost 1 base to trimming and J lost 4 bases, with 10 bases between them. The germline V gene encodes CDR1 SQVTM and CDR2 ANQGSEA. The CDR3 is made up of 13 amino acids. The CDR3 here is CSVEGGVGYGYTF. The DNA for the CDR3 is TGCAGCGTTGAAGGGGGGGTGGGCTATGGCTACACCTTC.

The chain employs TRBV5-1 and TRBJ2-5, with a tentative D call TRBD1 (5 bases). Trimming took 3 bases from V and 1 from J, leaving 16 bases between them. Germline V gene sequence: CDR1 SGHRS, CDR2 YFSETQ. The CDR3 totals 16 residues. The chain's CDR3 is CASSWGPGSVQETQYF. The CDR3 nucleotides read TGCGCCAGCAGCTGGGGCCCAGGGTCGGTCCAAGAGACCCAGTACTTC.

CDR3 residues: CASSLGEGWQPQHF. CDR3 coding DNA: TGTGCCAGCAGCTTGGGTGAAGGGTGGCAGCCCCAGCATTTT. This sequence joins TRBV5-6 and TRBJ1-5, with D unresolved. The V gene's germline CDR1 is SGHDT and CDR2 YYEEEE. The CDR3 length is 14 residues. V dropped 0 bases and J dropped 7 bases, with 11 bases sitting between them.

The chain uses TRBV19 and TRBJ2-2; D ambiguous. CDR1 and CDR2 (germline): LNHDA, SQIVND (reference sequence). The CDR3 consists of 13 residues. Trimming took off 2 bases at V and 7 bases at J, with 8 bases between the two ends. The CDR3 here is CASSITLFGELFF. In DNA form, the CDR3 reads TGTGCCAGTAGTATAACTTTATTCGGGGAGCTGTTTTTT.

The chain joins TRBV6-2 or TRBV6-3 to TRBJ2-7; D ambiguous. The CDR3 spans 11 residues. V was pared by 2 bases and J by 10 bases, with 9 bases between. Per germline, CDR1 MNHEY and CDR2 SVGEGT. For the CDR3, the DNA is TGTGCCAGCAGTTACGGGCCCCACCAGTACTTC. It codes for CASSYGPHQYF.

The V call is TRBV9, the J call TRBJ1-6; TRBD1 matches 11 bases. CDR3 length equals 14 residues. The germline CDR1 and CDR2 sequences are SGDLS and YYNGEE. The V and J ends lost 3 bases and 11 bases, in that order; junction bases with no gene match: 4. CDR3 amino acids: CASSARDRGAPLHF. CDR3 nucleotides: TGTGCCAGCAGCGCCAGGGACAGGGGGGCACCCCTCCACTTT. Complete variable domain (other parts from reference TRBV9 and TRBJ1-6): DSGVTQTPKHLITATGQRVTLRCSPRSGDLSVYWYQQSLDQGLQFLIQYYNGEERAKGNILERFSAQQFPDLHSELNLSSLELGDSALYFCASSARDRGAPLHFGNGTRLTVT.

This clone was observed once. CDR3 loop: CASSPGLAGGSDTQYF. For the CDR3, the DNA is TGTGCCAGCTCACCTGGACTAGCGGGAGGTTCGGATACGCAGTATTTT. The chain uses TRBV18 and TRBJ2-3; TRBD2 matches 14 bases. The CDR3 runs to 16 residues. The junction had 5 bases not matched to a gene; V was cut back by 3 bases and J by 6 bases. The germline V gene encodes CDR1 KGHSH and CDR2 LQKENI.

The chain carries TRBV5-5 and TRBJ1-3, with D tentatively TRBD1 (5 bases). Germline V gene sequence: CDR1 SGHKS, CDR2 YYEKEE (reference sequence). There are 14 residues in the CDR3. The V end was cut by 3 bases, the J end by 3 bases, with 10 bases between. In DNA, the CDR3 is TGTGCCAGCAGCTGGGAGACAGTTGGAAACACCATATATTTT. This gives the protein CASSWETVGNTIYF.

The genes are TRBV29-1 and TRBJ2-1; D is perhaps TRBD1 or TRBD2 (5 bases each). V was clipped by 6 bases and J by 4 bases, with 19 bases between them. Germline CDR1 is SQVTM and CDR2 is ANQGSEA. The CDR3 is 15 residues long. Written as DNA, the CDR3 is TGCAGCGTCCGCCCCGGGGCTCCAACATACAATGAGCAGTTCTTC. Residues: CSVRPGAPTYNEQFF.

The chain links TRBV11-3 to TRBJ1-1; D call uncertain. Germline values: CDR1 SGHNT, CDR2 YENEEA. The CDR3 runs 12 residues. Between the trimmed V and J ends, which lost 8 bases and 2 bases, there was a span of 9 bases. The CDR3 bases are TGTGCCAGCGCCGGGGTAAACACTGAAGCTTTCTTT. It yields the protein CASAGVNTEAFF.

The V gene is TRBV18, the J gene TRBJ1-1; maybe TRBD1 (5 bases). This CDR3 spans 13 amino acids. With 1 base removed from V and 6 bases from J, the gap between germline ends came to 9 bases. The V gene's germline CDR1 is KGHSH and CDR2 LQKENI. CDR3 sequence: CASSPREQAEAFF. In DNA form, the CDR3 reads TGTGCCAGCTCACCACGAGAACAGGCTGAAGCTTTCTTT.

J is TRBJ2-1 and V is TRBV27; D ambiguous. The length of the CDR3 is 17 residues. Germline lookup yields CDR1 MNHEY and CDR2 SMNVEV (reference sequence). V was pared by 7 bases and J by 6 bases, with 25 bases between. CDR3 bases: TGTGCCAGCATCGCTCAAAAGGGCAATGGGTTCAGCAATGAGCAGTTCTTC. As protein: CASIAQKGNGFSNEQFF.

The chain uses TRBV4-2 and TRBJ1-1, with no clear D. This CDR3 is 13 amino acids long. V shed 4 bases and J shed 7 bases, with 13 bases lying between them. Looked up from germline, CDR1 is LGHNA and CDR2 is YNFKEQ. In nucleotides, the CDR3 is TGTGCCAGCAGCCCCCTTTCCGGAATTGAAGCTTTCTTT. Amino acid sequence: CASSPLSGIEAFF.

V usage is TRBV4-3 and J usage is TRBJ1-5; 7 bases are a match to TRBD1. The CDR3 is made up of 14 amino acids. V shed 2 bases and J 8 bases; nucleotides not matched to a gene: 6. CDR1 is LGHNA and CDR2 is YSLEER in the germline V gene. CDR3 in DNA: TGCGCCAGCAGCCAACGACAGGGCAAAAAGCCCCAGCATTTT. The encoded protein is CASSQRQGKKPQHF.

The rearrangement joins TRBV28 to TRBJ1-3; 9 bases fit TRBD1. After removal of 3 bases from V and 0 bases from J, the junction contained 9 bases not matched to a gene. CDR3 length: 18 amino acids. Germline CDR1 is MDHEN and CDR2 is SYDVKM. CDR3 loop: CASSFNFGQGRSGNTIYF. Here the CDR3 DNA reads TGTGCCAGCAGTTTCAACTTCGGACAGGGGCGCTCTGGAAACACCATATATTTT.

This chain connects TRBV5-6 to TRBJ1-1; 9 bases agree with TRBD1. CDR3 length: 15 residues. Germline lookup yields CDR1 SGHDT and CDR2 YYEEEE. The junction had 9 bases not matched to a gene; V was cut back by 4 bases and J by 5 bases. CDR3 sequence: CASSLRNRGRTEAFF. The CDR3 DNA reads TGTGCCAGCAGCCTGAGAAACAGGGGGCGAACTGAAGCTTTCTTT. Based on the CDR3 plus reference TRBV5-6 and TRBJ1-1, the full variable domain is DAGVTQSPTHLIKTRGQQVTLRCSPKSGHDTVSWYQQALGQGPQFIFQYYEEEERQRGNFPDRFSGHQFPNYSSELNVNALLLGDSALYLCASSLRNRGRTEAFFGQGTRLTVV.

V gene TRBV11-2 combines with J gene TRBJ2-7, with a weak D call TRBD1 (6 bases). The CDR3 spans 16 residues. Germline V gene lookup returns CDR1 SGHAT and CDR2 FQNNGV. Trimming shortened V by 3 bases and J by 0 bases, and 15 bases separated the two germline ends. The CDR3 nucleotides are TGTGCCAGCAGCTTTGATTATTCGACAGGCTCCTACGAGCAGTACTTC. It codes for CASSFDYSTGSYEQYF.

This clone appeared a single time. The chain has TRBV7-2 and TRBJ2-1; D is possibly TRBD2 (5 bases). The V end was cut by 4 bases, the J end by 0 bases, with 19 bases between. The CDR3 runs to 18 residues. Germline V gene lookup returns CDR1 SGHTA and CDR2 FQGNSA. CDR3 protein: CASSSLGSGSGSYNEQFF. The CDR3 DNA follows: TGTGCCAGCAGCTCCCTAGGCTCGGGGAGTGGCTCCTACAATGAGCAGTTCTTC.

A note on this clone: Other nucleotide sequences in the sample specify the same CDR3. The rearrangement links TRBV6-5 to TRBJ1-5; 7 nucleotides align to TRBD1. Trimming took 0 bases from V and 7 from J; bases not matched to a gene: 6. In germline, CDR1 is MNHEY, CDR2 SVGAGI. The CDR3 runs to 15 residues. CDR3 sequence (DNA): TGTGCCAGCAGTTACTCTGGGCAGGGGGGACAGCCCCAGCATTTT. The encoded protein is CASSYSGQGGQPQHF.

The V call is TRBV7-9, the J call TRBJ2-7; D is uncertain. The CDR3 totals 14 residues. V lost 4 bases, J lost 2 bases, and 12 bases lay in between. Germline V gives CDR1 SEHNR, CDR2 FQNEAQ (reference sequence). CDR3 residues: CASSSPRGTYEQYF. The DNA for the CDR3 is TGTGCCAGCAGCTCGCCCAGAGGAACCTACGAGCAGTACTTC.

This chain connects TRBV15 to TRBJ2-2; 7 nucleotides match TRBD2. The length of the CDR3 is 16 residues. Germline lookup yields CDR1 LNHNV and CDR2 YYDKDF (reference sequence). The ends lost 3 bases at V and 0 bases at J; junction bases unmatched: 4. The CDR3, as DNA: TGTGCCACCAGCAGTATAGGACTAGCGAACACCGGGGAGCTGTTTTTT. Translated: CATSSIGLANTGELFF.

The rearrangement joins TRBV21-1 to TRBJ2-1; TRBD2, the D gene given by the table, was not confirmed from the DNA. TRBV21-1 is labeled a pseudogene. The CDR3 extends over 15 amino acids. The CDR3 sequence is CASTGGGSWGNEQFF. The CDR3 DNA reads as TGTGCCAGCACCGGTGGCGGGAGCTGGGGGAATGAGCAGTTCTTC.

The sample holds one count of this clone. V usage is TRBV11-2 and J usage is TRBJ2-7, with no clear D. The CDR3 consists of 11 residues. CDR1 and CDR2 (germline): SGHAT, FQNNGV. Trimming removed 2 bases from V and 7 bases from J, with 6 bases in between. CDR3 bases: TGTGCCAGCAGCTTATATGCAGAGCAGTACTTC. This gives the protein CASSLYAEQYF.

This clone was counted once. V gene TRBV28 combines with J gene TRBJ1-1; a possible D gene is TRBD1 (5 bases). The CDR3 is 16 residues long. Germline CDR1 reads MDHEN; CDR2 reads SYDVKM. Trimming stripped 2 bases from V and 4 bases from J, with 17 bases between. The CDR3 sequence: CASSLPTIGGGTEAFF. As DNA, the CDR3 is TGTGCCAGCAGTTTACCCACTATCGGGGGTGGCACTGAAGCTTTCTTT.